This is a list of T cell receptor beta chains from one sample in a study of blood T cells in healthy people across ages. In TCRdb, the 5' RACE reads were re-called with MiXCR into one record per CDR3 protein. The data contain around 710,000 distinct CDR3 sequences, 43% of them singletons. The sample taken for sequencing was blood. The receptors derive from a woman aged 55-75 years in good health. Both conserved end residues are part of each CDR3. Fields, in order: clone size, D gene, V gene, CDR3 protein. A D gene is named only where the DNA matches it firmly. Size tells how often a clone was seen (once, few, many) or the class of an expanded clone, and some rows leave it out.

>few|TRBD1|TRBV6-2/TRBV6-3
CASSDPGGDGNEQFF
>few|NA|TRBV21-1
CASTPREQYF
>NA|NA|TRBV6-2/TRBV6-3
CASSFEQGASPLHF
>few|TRBD2|TRBV12-3/TRBV12-4
CASSTGTSGKTQYF
>NA|NA|TRBV6-6
CASATPDNEQFF
>NA|NA|TRBV12-3/TRBV12-4
CASTQEGGPYNEQFF
>NA|NA|TRBV7-8
CASSLGTVRETQYF
>NA|NA|TRBV5-5
CASSPARDSYNEQFF
>few|NA|TRBV29-1
CSVVVGNYGYTF
>NA|NA|TRBV6-6
CASSDARDKNIQYF
>few|NA|TRBV12-3/TRBV12-4
CASSFLGTGELFF
>few|TRBD1|TRBV27
CASSLTGWDYGYTF
>NA|TRBD2|TRBV6-1
CASSARGGNEQFF
>many|NA|TRBV12-3/TRBV12-4
CASSLSNEQFF
>NA|TRBD2|TRBV10-3
CAISPGLAGEVTDTQYF
>NA|NA|TRBV24-1
CATSESGLKETQYF
>NA|NA|TRBV6-1
CASGGRVQQPPHF
>many|NA|TRBV20-1
CSARDRAKYNEQFF
>NA|NA|TRBV3-1
CASSPLVGTQYF
>few|NA|TRBV7-2
CASSLGLPGNYEQYF
>NA|TRBD2|TRBV11-2
CASRASGGAYNEQYF
>NA|NA|TRBV6-1
CASSEALREQYF
>few|NA|TRBV4-1
CASSQEALGVKGYGYTF
>many|TRBD2|TRBV29-1
CSVAGASGSSDTQYF
>NA|NA|TRBV9
CASSVGGRTGGYGYTF
>few|NA|TRBV20-1
CSAGGLAGGYNEQFF
>NA|TRBD2|TRBV20-1
CSVGTSGKGNTQYF
>NA|NA|TRBV20-1
CSAGRRDTFDQPQHF
>NA|NA|TRBV7-2
CASSLAVQGTDTQYF
>NA|TRBD2|TRBV20-1
CSALLAGADTQYF
>NA|NA|TRBV6-2/TRBV6-3
CASSRHLQTGDNQPQHF
>NA|TRBD1|TRBV5-1
CASSPPRTGGEAFF
>NA|TRBD2|TRBV9
CASSVVAGGTDTQYF
>few|TRBD1|TRBV27
CASGRQGARGGYTF
>few|TRBD2|TRBV4-1
CASSQEIVAAGGENVQYF
>once|NA|TRBV6-1
CASRERPVADLYGYTF
>NA|NA|TRBV27
CASSLSTSDSYGHTF
>NA|NA|TRBV29-1
CSVSKGYTNEKLFF
>NA|TRBD2|TRBV4-2
CASSQVEAGLAGARNEQFF
>NA|TRBD1|TRBV20-1
CSARVGTGNQPQHF
>NA|TRBD1|TRBV7-2
CASSSRDRGRLGYTF
>NA|NA|TRBV30
CAWSTAPGNTIYF
>few|TRBD1|TRBV29-1
CSVQTGGYEQYF
>few|NA|TRBV19
CASSGRYYTDTQYF